This is a list of T cell receptor beta chains from one sample in a study of blood T cell repertoires in COVID-19. Clones were sequenced by immunoSEQ multiplex PCR, and TCRdb holds only the in-frame ones, with some missing. The data hold 40,000 to 55,000 clones, with around 85% observed a single time. Material for sequencing was peripheral blood. The receptors shown here come from a man aged 50-60 years with active COVID-19. Each CDR3 is given without its conserved first and last residue.

J: TRBJ2-7; V: TRBV7-6; CDR3: ASSLRGDRGEQY
J: TRBJ2-1; V: TRBV19; CDR3: ASMTRTGLYNEQF
J: TRBJ2-7; V: TRBV11-2; CDR3: ASSLGLGEQY
J: TRBJ1-2; V: TRBV6-5; CDR3: ASSLEPGTNYGYT
J: TRBJ2-3; V: TRBV12-3/TRBV12-4; CDR3: ASSSTNTDTQY
J: TRBJ1-2; V: TRBV28; CDR3: ASRTGSYGYT
J: TRBJ2-3; V: TRBV5-6; CDR3: ASSPRTSGLTQY
J: TRBJ2-7; V: TRBV5-4; CDR3: ASSFGGAGYEQY
J: TRBJ2-7; V: TRBV5-1; CDR3: ASSLAFVGDSYEQY
J: TRBJ1-2; V: TRBV19; CDR3: ASSLGLNYGYT
J: TRBJ2-3; V: TRBV9; CDR3: ASSVGDRGLEDTQY
J: TRBJ2-1; V: TRBV7-6; CDR3: ASSLERAINSYNEQF
J: TRBJ1-4; V: TRBV6-1; CDR3: ASSEGDREHEKLF
J: TRBJ2-4; V: TRBV4-1; CDR3: ASSRLLLAQVNRWNIQY
J: TRBJ1-1; V: TRBV7-8; CDR3: ASSTQQGRTEAF
J: TRBJ1-2; V: TRBV15; CDR3: ATSRRQGSYGYT
J: TRBJ2-7; V: TRBV3-1/TRBV3-2; CDR3: ASSQEVQGQGEQY
J: TRBJ2-1; V: TRBV10-2; CDR3: ASSRLAGGHNEQF
J: TRBJ1-2; V: TRBV5-4; CDR3: ASSLSQAYGYT
J: TRBJ1-5; V: TRBV2; CDR3: ASRRQGYSNQPQH
J: TRBJ2-7; V: TRBV19; CDR3: ASRLDTSYEQY
J: TRBJ2-3; V: TRBV12-3/TRBV12-4; CDR3: ASSFSSTDTQY
J: TRBJ1-1; V: TRBV5-5; CDR3: ASSFLNTEAF
J: TRBJ2-4; V: TRBV14; CDR3: ASSQESRTANIQY
J: TRBJ2-1; V: TRBV19; CDR3: ASSPLLGQGVYNEQF
J: TRBJ2-7; V: TRBV3-1/TRBV3-2; CDR3: ASSQLSNYEQY
J: TRBJ1-1; V: TRBV4-1; CDR3: ASSQGTGDARVAF
J: TRBJ2-1; V: TRBV28; CDR3: ASTLDSGVYNEQF
J: TRBJ2-5; V: TRBV9; CDR3: ASSVGRGSGETQY
J: TRBJ2-7; V: TRBV7-6; CDR3: ASSPGLGGYEQY
J: TRBJ2-1; V: TRBV21-1; CDR3: ASSTQQGF
J: TRBJ1-2; V: TRBV10-3; CDR3: AIRGQTPYGYT
J: TRBJ2-3; V: TRBV5-6; CDR3: ASSRTWTSTQY
J: TRBJ2-7; V: TRBV10-2; CDR3: ASSDLRGTRVSYEQY
J: TRBJ1-1; V: TRBV4-1; CDR3: ASSHRTGGEAF
J: TRBJ1-5; V: TRBV24-1; CDR3: ATSGQGNQPQH
J: TRBJ2-7; V: TRBV5-1; CDR3: ASSSNRDREHQYSYEQY
J: TRBJ1-1; V: TRBV10-2; CDR3: ASSDTVLVTEAF
J: TRBJ2-2; V: TRBV5-5; CDR3: ASSVPSGANTGELF
J: TRBJ1-5; V: TRBV19; CDR3: ASSILPGKGGRNQPQH
J: TRBJ1-2; V: TRBV7-9; CDR3: ASSILDRSPT
J: TRBJ1-1; V: TRBV6-1; CDR3: ASSEMRNTEAF
J: TRBJ2-3; V: TRBV5-1; CDR3: ASGLAGPTDTQY
J: TRBJ2-2; V: TRBV2; CDR3: ASSSGQHGELF
J: TRBJ2-7; V: TRBV4-1; CDR3: ASSQYENTYEQY
J: TRBJ2-5; V: TRBV7-7; CDR3: ASSERQGSWKTQY
J: TRBJ2-3; V: TRBV7-8; CDR3: ASRLGTSGSTDTQY
J: TRBJ1-5; V: TRBV15; CDR3: ATSRGSGNQPQH
J: TRBJ2-7; V: TRBV6-5; CDR3: ASSRQGPSYEQY
J: TRBJ2-7; V: TRBV4-3; CDR3: ASSLTDRGGQGQY
J: TRBJ2-6; V: TRBV6-4; CDR3: ASSGGHGANVLT